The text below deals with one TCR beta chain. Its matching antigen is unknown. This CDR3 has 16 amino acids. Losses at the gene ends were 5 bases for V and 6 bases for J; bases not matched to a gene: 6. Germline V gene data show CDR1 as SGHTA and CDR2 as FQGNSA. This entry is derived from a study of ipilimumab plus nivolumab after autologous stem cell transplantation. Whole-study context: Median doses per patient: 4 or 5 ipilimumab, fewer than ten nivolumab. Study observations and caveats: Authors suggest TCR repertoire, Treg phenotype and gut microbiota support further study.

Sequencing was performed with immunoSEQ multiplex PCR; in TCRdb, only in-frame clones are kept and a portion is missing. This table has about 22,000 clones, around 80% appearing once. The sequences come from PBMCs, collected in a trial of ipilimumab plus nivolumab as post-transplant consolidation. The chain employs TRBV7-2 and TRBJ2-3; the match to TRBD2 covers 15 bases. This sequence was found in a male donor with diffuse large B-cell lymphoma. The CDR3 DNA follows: TGTGCCAGCAGCCGGGGACTAGCGGGGGGCGGGGATACGCAGTATTTT. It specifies CASSRGLAGGGDTQYF.